This T cell receptor beta chain comes out of a study of T cell repertoires in cytomegalovirus infection. Study as a whole: It can be stated that public TCR beta signatures indicated CMV infection as well as a matching HLA type.

CDR1 is SNHLY and CDR2 is FYNNEI in the germline V gene. The CDR3 is made up of 16 amino acids. The V and J ends lost 8 bases and 7 bases, in that order; junction bases with no gene match: 13. Broader study findings: Cumulative public TCR beta family frequency identified CMV carriers with the relevant HLA. In two of eight donors, the top clonotype was HLA-C-restricted CMV-specific.

Turning to this clonotype: The antigen remains undetermined.

TCRdb re-called the reads with MiXCR, one entry per CDR3 protein. The sample contains tens of thousands of distinct CDR3 sequences, 25% to 40% of which appear only once. The rearrangement uses TRBV2 and TRBJ1-6, with 8 positions matching TRBD1. The sample was PBMCs, sequenced either directly or after in vitro stimulation (not recorded which). The clonotype was recovered from a human donor in good health (CMV status not recorded). Some clones in this sample may be carry-over from other donors' samples. CDR3 residues: CASLPGQEGLNSPLHF. CDR3 in DNA: TGTGCCAGCTTACCGGGACAGGAGGGGTTGAATTCACCCCTCCACTTT.